These 12 T cell receptor beta chains came from one sample sequenced in a study of identical twins. Via MiXCR, TCRdb re-called the 5' RACE reads, giving one row per CDR3 protein. Found here are 700,000 or so distinct CDR3 sequences, around 21% of them singletons; the top ten hold roughly 4.3%. The same data also contributed to another study, on T cells expressing NK-cell markers.

Specimen: PBMCs. Receptors were obtained from a young woman in good health.

The chain recombines TRBV7-2 with TRBJ2-1, with TRBD2 matching 9 bases. CDR1 is SGHTA, CDR2 FQGNSA, per germline. This CDR3 has 14 amino acids. V gave up 5 bases and J gave up 15 bases; unmatched junction bases: 14. CDR3 amino acids: CASSPLETSGFTFF. The CDR3 DNA is TGTGCCAGCAGCCCACTCGAAACTAGCGGGTTCACGTTCTTC.

The V gene is TRBV6-5, the J gene TRBJ1-1; D is ambiguous. Germline lookup yields CDR1 MNHEY and CDR2 SVGAGI. This CDR3 is 12 amino acids long. V lost 4 bases and J lost 7, with 10 bases in between. CDR3 nucleotide sequence: TGTGCCAGCAGTTCCACCGGGCTTGAAGCTTTCTTT. Protein: CASSSTGLEAFF.

V gene TRBV5-1 combines with J gene TRBJ1-2, with D unresolved. Germline CDR1 reads SGHRS; CDR2 reads YFSETQ. The CDR3 sequence is 14 residues long. V gave up 6 bases and J gave up 0 bases, with 12 bases separating them. The CDR3 protein is CASTPRSANYGYTF. CDR3 sequence (DNA): TGCGCCAGCACCCCACGGTCTGCTAACTATGGCTACACCTTC.

CDR3 DNA sequence: TGTGCCACGTCGGGTGCGAAAGAGACCCAGTACTTC. Protein: CATSGAKETQYF. The chain combines TRBV6-6 with TRBJ2-5, with unresolved D. The CDR3 runs 12 residues. Germline V gives CDR1 MNHNY, CDR2 SVGAGI (reference sequence). V shed 10 bases and J shed 3 bases, with 12 bases lying between them.

A single count supports this clonotype. The J gene is TRBJ2-3, the V gene TRBV10-3; possibly TRBD2 for D (7 bases). Trimming took 8 bases from V and 4 from J, leaving 16 bases between them. CDR3 length: 14 amino acids. In germline, CDR1 is ENHRY, CDR2 SYGVKD. The CDR3 sequence: CAIRPGEGADTQYF. The CDR3 DNA sequence: TGTGCCATCCGACCCGGGGAGGGGGCAGATACGCAGTATTTT.

This clonotype was detected a few times. The rearrangement links TRBV5-1 to TRBJ2-3; possible D gene TRBD2, 6 bases. V shed 2 bases and J shed 1 base, with 11 bases lying between them. The V gene's germline CDR1 is SGHRS and CDR2 YFSETQ. CDR3 length: 15 residues. Written as DNA, the CDR3 is TGCGCCAGCAGCTTCGGCGGGGTTCGCACAGATACGCAGTATTTT. The encoded protein is CASSFGGVRTDTQYF.

The chain combines TRBV3-1 with TRBJ2-2; unclear D gene. V was clipped by 3 bases and J by 6 bases, with 11 bases between them. The CDR3 length is 14 residues. Germline-derived CDR1 and CDR2 are LGHDT and YNNKEL (reference sequence). In DNA form, the CDR3 reads TGTGCCAGCAGCCACGCCTCTAGTTCCGGGGAGCTGTTTTTT. This codes for CASSHASSSGELFF.

This clonotype was seen only a few times. The chain joins TRBV10-3 to TRBJ2-1; D unresolved. The CDR3 is made up of 16 amino acids. With 7 bases removed from V and 5 bases from J, the gap between germline ends came to 21 bases. CDR1 ENHRY and CDR2 SYGVKD come from the germline V gene. CDR3 DNA sequence: TGTGCCATCACCGATAAGGACCCCTCTCCGGACAATGAGCAGTTCTTC. Its translation: CAITDKDPSPDNEQFF.

The DNA of the CDR3 is TGTGCCAGCAGCGGGGCAAGAGGCAGGCTAACCGAGCAGTACTTC. Protein: CASSGARGRLTEQYF. The gene calls are TRBV7-8 and TRBJ2-7, with a tentative D call TRBD1 (5 bases). Germline V gene data show CDR1 as SGHVS and CDR2 as FQNEAQ. V lost 5 bases to trimming and J lost 6 bases, with 20 bases between them. The CDR3 is 15 residues long.

The chain joins TRBV12-3 or TRBV12-4 to TRBJ2-1, with D unresolved. CDR3 length: 15 residues. V lost 3 bases, J lost 0 bases, and 9 bases lay in between. The CDR3 coding sequence is TGTGCCAGCAGTTTGTCTGCTAGCTCCTACAATGAGCAGTTCTTC. Its translation is CASSLSASSYNEQFF.

The CDR3 protein is CASSYSTPGTGLTGELFF. DNA for the CDR3: TGTGCCAGCAGTTACTCGACCCCCGGGACGGGACTGACCGGGGAGCTGTTTTTT. The V gene is TRBV6-5, the J gene TRBJ2-2; D might be TRBD2 (6 bases). Trimming removed 0 bases at V and 5 bases at J, with 19 bases between. The CDR3 is 18 residues long. In germline, CDR1 is MNHEY, CDR2 SVGAGI.

The genes are TRBV20-1 and TRBJ2-3; D gene ambiguous. Deletions cut 0 bases from V and 5 bases from J, with 15 bases between. Germline lookup yields CDR1 DFQATT and CDR2 SNEGSKA (reference sequence). The CDR3 is 15 amino acids. The CDR3 spells CSARDVGFGEDTQYF. The CDR3 DNA reads as TGCAGTGCTAGAGATGTGGGGTTCGGAGAAGATACGCAGTATTTT.